A selection of T cell receptor beta chains follows, all from one sample in a study of T cell changes during pregnancy in multiple sclerosis. Sequencing was performed with immunoSEQ multiplex PCR; in TCRdb, only in-frame clones are kept and a portion is missing. The table has 70,000 or so clones, under 95% seen once. The sequencing here drew on peripheral blood, taken in the third trimester of pregnancy. Receptor source: a female donor with multiple sclerosis, enrolled in a pregnancy study. CDR3s include the opening cysteine and the closing phenylalanine or tryptophan.

j_call | v_call | cdr3_aa
TRBJ2-7 | TRBV5-1 | CASSLVFSAGQYF
TRBJ2-3 | TRBV10-2 | CASSDGGASTDTQYF
TRBJ1-4 | TRBV7-9 | CASSLGYNEKLFF
TRBJ1-1 | TRBV27 | CASSLVYSLNTEAFF
TRBJ1-1 | TRBV30 | CAWIPRYTEAFF
TRBJ2-7 | TRBV7-8 | CASSLAEGEQYF
TRBJ1-2 | TRBV5-6 | CASSLTGYGYTF
TRBJ2-5 | TRBV7-2 | CASSLAPSGTSQETQYF
TRBJ1-5 | TRBV7-2 | CASSSAYRDQPQHF
TRBJ1-6 | TRBV7-8 | CASSLVQNSPLHF
TRBJ2-3 | TRBV10-2 | CASSDRDRDSHTQYF
TRBJ2-2 | TRBV12-5 | CASGFLYRGRGGELFF
TRBJ2-7 | TRBV5-6 | CASSLETGLYEQYF
TRBJ2-2 | TRBV5-1 | CASSSLGEPTGELFF
TRBJ1-3 | TRBV6-5 | CASSYSIRGTGNTIYF
TRBJ1-1 | TRBV27 | CASSFLRENTEAFF
TRBJ2-5 | TRBV5-4 | CASSSPGQGAETQYF
TRBJ2-2 | TRBV7-9 | CASIPGQGGMNTGELFF
TRBJ2-1 | TRBV5-1 | CASSLSRLGNEQFF
TRBJ1-3 | TRBV5-5 | CASSIGQPRSGNTIYF
TRBJ2-7 | TRBV4-1 | CASSRRQGERGVSYEQYF
TRBJ1-1 | TRBV5-5 | CASGQLNTEAFF